The clone carrying this T cell receptor (beta chain) was seen only a few times. Its target is not known. The data are from a study of T cell responses to AZD1222 COVID-19 vaccine. Study-level points and caveats: Baseline antibody screening turned up just a handful of seropositive AZD1222 recipients.

This CDR3 contains 15 residues. V was cut by 0 bases and J by 9 bases, with 18 bases left in between. Germline assignment: CDR1 KGHSH and CDR2 LQKENI. Libraries were prepared by immunoSEQ multiplex PCR; TCRdb keeps only in-frame clonotypes and omits some of them. The data hold 100,000 to 150,000 clones, with roughly 92% observed a single time. Material: peripheral blood, obtained 28 days after the second AZD1222 dose. This TCR was recovered from an adult who received the AZD1222 COVID-19 vaccine. The gene calls are TRBV18 and TRBJ2-7; D perhaps matches TRBD2 (6 bases). As DNA, the CDR3 is TGTGCCAGCTCACCACCGATCGGGAGCCCCGTCGGGCAGTACTTC. Translated, it gives CASSPPIGSPVGQYF.